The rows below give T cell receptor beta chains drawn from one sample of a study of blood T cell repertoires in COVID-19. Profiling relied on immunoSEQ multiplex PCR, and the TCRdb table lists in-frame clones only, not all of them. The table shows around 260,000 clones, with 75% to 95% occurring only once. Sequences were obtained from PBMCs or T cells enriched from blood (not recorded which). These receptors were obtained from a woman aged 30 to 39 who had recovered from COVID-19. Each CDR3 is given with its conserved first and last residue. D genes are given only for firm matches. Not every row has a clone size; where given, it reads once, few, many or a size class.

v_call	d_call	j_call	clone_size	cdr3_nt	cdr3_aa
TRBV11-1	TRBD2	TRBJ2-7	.	TGTGCCAGCAGCTTACTAGCGGGGGCCTCCTACGAGCAGTACTTC	CASSLLAGASYEQYF
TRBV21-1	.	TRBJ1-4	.	TGTGCCAGCATCTCAGGGGGCCGGAGGGGGAATGAAAAACTGTTTTTT	CASISGGRRGNEKLFF
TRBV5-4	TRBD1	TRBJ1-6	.	TGTGCCAGCGGGACGGCGGGACAGCCTAATTCACCCCTCCACTTT	CASGTAGQPNSPLHF
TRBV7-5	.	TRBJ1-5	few	TGTGCCAGAAGCCCGAATCAGCCCCAGCATTTT	CARSPNQPQHF
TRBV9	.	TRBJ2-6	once	TGTGCCAGCAGCCACCGCCAGGTCCACTCTGGGGCCAACGTCCTGACTTTC	CASSHRQVHSGANVLTF
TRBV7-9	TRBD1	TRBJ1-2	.	TGTGCCAGCAGCGGACAGGAGAACACCTTC	CASSGQENTF
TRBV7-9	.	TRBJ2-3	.	TGTGCCAGCAGCTTATTAGCTTCAACCACCACCCATACGCAGTATTTT	CASSLLASTTTHTQYF
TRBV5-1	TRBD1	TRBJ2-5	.	TGCGCCAGCAGCCGGGGCAGGGGGAAAGAGACCCAGTACTTC	CASSRGRGKETQYF
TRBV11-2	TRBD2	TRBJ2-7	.	TGTGCCAGCAGCCGTAGCGGGGAGGGCTCCTACGAGCAGTACTTC	CASSRSGEGSYEQYF
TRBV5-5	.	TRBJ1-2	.	TGTGCCAGCAGCTTGGGACTTGACTATGGCTACACCTTC	CASSLGLDYGYTF
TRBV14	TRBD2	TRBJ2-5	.	TGTGCCAGCAGCCAATTACTAGCGGGAGGGCCAGAGACCCAGTACTTC	CASSQLLAGGPETQYF
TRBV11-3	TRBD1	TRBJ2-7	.	TGTGCCAGCAGCCCTTTGGACAGGGGGGACGAGCAGTACTTC	CASSPLDRGDEQYF
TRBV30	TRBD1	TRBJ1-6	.	TGTGCCTGGAGTGGAGGGGGCGGTGGGTCACCCCTCCACTTT	CAWSGGGGGSPLHF
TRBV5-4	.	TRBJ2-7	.	TGTGCCAGCAGCTTGGGCGGGTCTGGAATTTGGAACGAGCAGTACTTC	CASSLGGSGIWNEQYF
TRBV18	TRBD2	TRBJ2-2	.	TGTGCCAGCTCACCGAATTTAAAGGGACTAGCGAAAAACACCGGGGAGCTGTTTTTT	CASSPNLKGLAKNTGELFF
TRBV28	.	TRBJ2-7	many	TGTGCCAGCAGTGAAGGGACTTACGAGCAGTACTTC	CASSEGTYEQYF
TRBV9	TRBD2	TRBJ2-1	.	TGTGCCAGCAGCGTTGACGGGACTAGCGGGAGTGGGGAGTTCTTC	CASSVDGTSGSGEFF
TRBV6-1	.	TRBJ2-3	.	TGTGCCAGCAGTGAAGTTGGAGGCACGCAGTATTTT	CASSEVGGTQYF
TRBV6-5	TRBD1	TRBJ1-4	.	TGTGCCAGCAGAAATACAGGGGCTAATGAAAAACTGTTTTTT	CASRNTGANEKLFF
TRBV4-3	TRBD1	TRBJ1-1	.	TGCGCCAGCAGCCGGTGGGGACAGGGGGTCTCTGAAGCTTTCTTT	CASSRWGQGVSEAFF
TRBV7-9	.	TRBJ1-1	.	TGTGCCAGCAGCAGAGAGGGCAGTACTGAAGCTTTCTTT	CASSREGSTEAFF
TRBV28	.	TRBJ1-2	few	TGTGCCAGCAAAGGACACCGGAAGACTAACTATGGCTACACCTTC	CASKGHRKTNYGYTF
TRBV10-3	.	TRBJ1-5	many	TGTGCCATCAGTTCGTCAGAAAATCAGCCCCAGCATTTT	CAISSSENQPQHF
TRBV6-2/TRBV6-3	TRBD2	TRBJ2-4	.	TGTGCCAGCAGCTCCTCCGGGACTAGTATTTTTTTCGGGGACATTCAGTACTTC	CASSSSGTSIFFGDIQYF
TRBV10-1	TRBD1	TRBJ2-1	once	TGCGCCAGCAGGGTCAAGGACAGGGCCTTGGTATGGGAGCAGTTCTTC	CASRVKDRALVWEQFF
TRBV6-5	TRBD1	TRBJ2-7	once	TGTGCCACCACCCAGGGGGTGGCCTACGAGCAGTACTTC	CATTQGVAYEQYF
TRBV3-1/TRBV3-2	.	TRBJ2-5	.	TGTGCCAGCGCGGGGCCGACTAGTACCGAGACCCAGTACTTC	CASAGPTSTETQYF
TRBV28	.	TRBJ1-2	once	TGTGCCAGCAGTACGCCAAGTCAGGGTCGGAACTATGGCTACACCTTC	CASSTPSQGRNYGYTF
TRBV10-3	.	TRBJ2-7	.	TGTGCCATCAGTGGGACTAAAGCCAACGAGCAGTACTTC	CAISGTKANEQYF
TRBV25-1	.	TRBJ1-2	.	TGTGCCAGCGCAGGGTTTTATAACTATGGCTACACCTTC	CASAGFYNYGYTF
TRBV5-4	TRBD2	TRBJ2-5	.	TGTGCCAGCAGCTCGCCGGGACTAGCCCAAGAGACCCAGTACTTC	CASSSPGLAQETQYF
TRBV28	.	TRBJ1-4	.	TGTGCCAGCAGGCTCCGGGGGGAACTGTTTTTT	CASRLRGELFF
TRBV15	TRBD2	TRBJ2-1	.	TGTGCCACCAGCAGAGATCTAACTAGCGGGAGTAGTGGGAATGAGCAGTTCTTC	CATSRDLTSGSSGNEQFF
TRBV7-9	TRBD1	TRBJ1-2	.	TGTGCCAGCAGCTCCGGGACAGGGTTTTATGGCTACACCTTC	CASSSGTGFYGYTF
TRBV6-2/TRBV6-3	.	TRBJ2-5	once	TGTGCCAGCAGTTACCTCGGGGAGCAAGAGACCCAGTACTTC	CASSYLGEQETQYF
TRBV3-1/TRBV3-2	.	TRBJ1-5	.	TGTGCCAGCAGCCAACAGGGTAAACAGCCCCAGCATTTT	CASSQQGKQPQHF
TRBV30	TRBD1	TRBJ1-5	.	TGTGCCTGGAGTGTAATAGGGACAGGGGGCGATCAGCCCCAGCATTTT	CAWSVIGTGGDQPQHF
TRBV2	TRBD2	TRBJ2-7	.	TGTGCCAGCAGTCTCGGGGGGAGCAACTACGAGCAGTACTTC	CASSLGGSNYEQYF
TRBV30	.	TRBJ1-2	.	TGTGCCTGGAGTGGCGGCGGTCAACCTGAAGGCTACACCTTC	CAWSGGGQPEGYTF
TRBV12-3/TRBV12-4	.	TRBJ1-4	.	TGTGCCAGCAGACGATACGGGGAAAAACTGTTTTTT	CASRRYGEKLFF
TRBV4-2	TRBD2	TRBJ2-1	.	TGTGCCAGCAGCCAAGATGGGACGGGGGGGTACAATGAGCAGTTCTTC	CASSQDGTGGYNEQFF
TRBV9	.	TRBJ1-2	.	TGTGCCAGCAGCGTAGATACAGGGCCGATGGGTGGCTACACCTTC	CASSVDTGPMGGYTF
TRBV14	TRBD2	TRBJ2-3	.	TGTGCCAGCAGCCAAAGGACTCTGACTAGCGGGAGAACAGATACGCAGTATTTT	CASSQRTLTSGRTDTQYF
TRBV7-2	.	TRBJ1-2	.	TGTGCCAGCAGCTTAGGAGTGAGCCAGGGGAGCTATGGCTACACCTTC	CASSLGVSQGSYGYTF
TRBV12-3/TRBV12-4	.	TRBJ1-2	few	TGTGCCAGCCTTTCTTCGGAGACCTATGGCTACACCTTC	CASLSSETYGYTF
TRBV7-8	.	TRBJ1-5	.	TGTGCCAGCAGCCCTGGGGGGAGTTTGTCCGATCAGCCCCAGCATTTT	CASSPGGSLSDQPQHF